This TCR beta chain was documented in a study of beta chain features in type 1 diabetes. In the study overall: What patients shared with healthy donors was a similar profile of age, gender and cell yields. All samples yielded 85 million to 130 million examined sorted cells.

The isolated RNA, all of it, was reverse transcribed, so expressed TCRB transcripts were what got sequenced. Sequencing used immunoSEQ multiplex PCR; TCRdb keeps in-frame clones, though not all of them. The sample lists about 650,000 clones; about an eighth were seen once. Study-wide results and caveats: Within patients, naive, central memory and Treg TCRB repertoires seemed more similar than within healthy donors. Moderately but significantly shorter TCRB CDR3s were found in Type 1 diabetes patients in all four CD4+ subsets. Insertions were fewer and deletions more numerous at VDJ junctions in type 1 diabetes patients.

Trimming removed 3 bases from V and 0 bases from J; junction bases left unmatched: 7. Germline V gives CDR1 LGHNA, CDR2 YSLEER. The CDR3 runs to 16 residues. The sample holds a few counts of this clone. What it recognizes is unknown. Sequencing input: naive CD4+ T cells from blood. The J gene is TRBJ2-7, the V gene TRBV4-3, with 8 bases identical to TRBD1. The source is a man aged 25 to 40 with type 1 diabetes. This chain's CDR3 is CASSQVTGAFSYEQYF. In DNA, the CDR3 is TGCGCCAGCAGCCAGGTGACAGGGGCATTCTCCTACGAGCAGTACTTC.